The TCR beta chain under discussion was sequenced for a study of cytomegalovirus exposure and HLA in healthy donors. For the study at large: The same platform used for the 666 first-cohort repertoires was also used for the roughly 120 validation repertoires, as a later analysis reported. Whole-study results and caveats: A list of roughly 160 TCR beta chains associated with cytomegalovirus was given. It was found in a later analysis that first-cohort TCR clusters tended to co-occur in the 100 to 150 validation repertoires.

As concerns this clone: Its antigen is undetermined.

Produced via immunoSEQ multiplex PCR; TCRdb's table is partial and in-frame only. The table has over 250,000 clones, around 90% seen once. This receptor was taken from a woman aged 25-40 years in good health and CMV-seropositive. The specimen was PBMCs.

CDR3 in DNA: TGTGCCAGCAAACGCGGACAGGGGGCGTACAATGAGCAGTTCTTC. It codes for CASKRGQGAYNEQFF. The chain has TRBV6-5 and TRBJ2-1; 11 bases fit TRBD1. The CDR3 has 15 residues. J lost 4 bases, V lost 7 bases, and 6 bases had no gene match. Germline CDR1 and CDR2: MNHEY and SVGAGI.